This TCR beta chain was found in a study of T cell clonality in common variable immunodeficiency. This clone occurred many times. Its antigen is as yet unknown. The read falls 3 residues short of the CDR3 end, and the missing part is taken from the germline J gene. The V end was cut by 7 bases, the J end by 4 bases, with 20 bases between. Germline loops: CDR1 ENHRY, CDR2 SYGVKD. This CDR3 is 16 amino acids long. CVID subjects had received replacement immunoglobulin for at least one year. Blood samples were heparinized, roughly 5 to 9 ml per donor. Here immunoSEQ multiplex PCR was the method, and the copy in TCRdb shows in-frame clones only, minus some. Listed for the sample are about 25,000 clones, none seen a single time. Study-wide points: Reportedly, TCR beta sequences from common variable immunodeficiency showed fewer deletions and N-nucleotide insertions.

This sequence joins TRBV10-3 and TRBJ1-3; possible D gene TRBD1, 5 bases. The source of this sequence is a human donor with common variable immunodeficiency. Sequenced sample: peripheral blood mononuclear cells. The CDR3 loop reads CAITIPGDSGGNTIYF. The CDR3 bases that were read are TGTGCCATCACCATACCTGGGGACTCTGGGGGAAACACC.